Shown below are 32 T cell receptor beta chains from a single sample sequenced in a study of blood T cells in healthy people across ages. A second about 7 to 12 cycle PCR used barcoded and J-beta primers. TCRdb re-analysed the 5' RACE reads in MiXCR, keeping a single row per CDR3 protein. The data show around 1,800,000 distinct CDR3 sequences, about 39% seen once. The specimen was blood. The receptors stem from a human donor in good health.

The chain recombines TRBV4-3 with TRBJ2-3; 7 nucleotides agree with TRBD2. The CDR3 sequence is 17 residues long. Looked up from germline, CDR1 is LGHNA and CDR2 is YSLEER. The junction had 10 bases not matched to a gene; V was cut back by 4 bases and J by 0 bases. CDR3: CASSLSGRGGSTDTQYF. CDR3 bases: TGCGCCAGCAGCCTTTCCGGACGGGGAGGGAGCACAGATACGCAGTATTTT.

The chain is built from TRBV12-5 and TRBJ2-7; the D is unclear. The CDR3 extends over 11 amino acids. The germline gives CDR1 LGHNT, CDR2 FRNRAP. V lost 5 bases to trimming and J lost 3 bases, with 5 bases between them. The CDR3 reads CASGGIYEQYF. The CDR3 DNA is TGTGCTAGTGGTGGGATCTACGAGCAGTACTTC. The full variable domain, its missing parts supplied by reference TRBV12-5 and TRBJ2-7, is DARVTQTPRHKVTEMGQEVTMRCQPILGHNTVFWYRQTMMQGLELLAYFRNRAPLDDSGMPKDRFSAEMPDATLATLKIQPSEPRDSAVYFCASGGIYEQYFGPGTRLTVT.

This clonotype was seen only a few times. The chain has TRBV9 and TRBJ1-5; D possibly corresponds to TRBD1 (6 bases). Deletions cut 3 bases from V and 6 bases from J, with 16 bases between. The V gene's germline CDR1 is SGDLS and CDR2 YYNGEE. The CDR3 totals 15 residues. Written as DNA, the CDR3 is TGTGCCAGCAGCGCGGGGGGCGCCGAGGGTCAGCCCCAGCATTTT. Translated: CASSAGGAEGQPQHF.

The rearrangement links TRBV5-1 to TRBJ2-5; D perhaps matches TRBD2 (5 bases). Looked up from germline, CDR1 is SGHRS and CDR2 is YFSETQ. V lost 8 bases and J 2 bases, leaving 13 bases between the germline ends. The CDR3 runs 13 residues. CDR3 coding DNA: TGCGCCAGTCGGTTGGGAGTTCAAGAGACCCAGTACTTC. This gives the protein CASRLGVQETQYF.

J is TRBJ1-1 and V is TRBV28; D unclear. The germline V gene has CDR1 MDHEN and CDR2 SYDVKM. The CDR3 totals 12 residues. Trimming stripped 5 bases from V and 4 bases from J, with 8 bases between. CDR3 protein: CASSPAGTEAFF. The CDR3 DNA follows: TGTGCCAGCAGTCCGGCCGGCACTGAAGCTTTCTTT.

The table lists this clonotype with a few counts. Here the CDR3 reads CASSYPDRGRDTQYF. CDR3 nucleotide sequence: TGTGCCAGCAGTTACCCAGACAGGGGCAGAGATACGCAGTATTTT. The gene calls are TRBV6-6 and TRBJ2-3; 8 bases match TRBD1. The V gene's germline CDR1 is MNHNY and CDR2 SVGAGI (reference sequence). V was pared by 2 bases and J by 5 bases, with 6 bases of the junction left unmatched. This CDR3 region has 15 residues.

This chain connects TRBV6-2 or TRBV6-3 to TRBJ2-7, with a tentative D call TRBD1 (6 bases). The CDR3 totals 16 residues. Germline CDR1 is MNHEY and CDR2 is SVGEGT. V was trimmed by 7 bases and J by 0 bases, leaving 19 bases between them. The CDR3 bases are TGTGCCAGCAAAGACGTGGCTGGACAGAGCTCCTACGAGCAGTACTTC. As protein: CASKDVAGQSSYEQYF.

This clonotype was detected only a few times. V and J are TRBV21-1 and TRBJ2-3. TRBV21-1 is noted as a pseudogene. CDR3 length: 10 residues. The CDR3 reads CASRKVSSYF. As DNA, the CDR3 is TGTGCCAGCCGCAAAGTCTCTTCGTATTTT.

J is TRBJ2-3 and V is TRBV12-3 or TRBV12-4; D is undetermined. The CDR3 has 15 amino acids. The V end was cut by 7 bases, the J end by 2 bases, with 16 bases between. CDR3 protein: CASTPDPTVTDTQYF. In nucleotides, the CDR3 is TGTGCCAGCACCCCCGATCCCACCGTCACAGATACGCAGTATTTT.

This clonotype appeared a few times. The chain has TRBV5-1 and TRBJ2-3; D not certain. The germline V gene has CDR1 SGHRS and CDR2 YFSETQ. Trimming cost V 1 base and J 0 bases, with 9 bases left between them. CDR3 size: 15 residues. The CDR3 bases are TGCGCCAGCAGCTTGACTGACCCTAGCACAGATACGCAGTATTTT. Protein: CASSLTDPSTDTQYF.

This clonotype was observed a few times. The V and J genes are TRBV5-1 and TRBJ2-5; no definite D call. The CDR3 covers 15 residues. The germline V gene encodes CDR1 SGHRS and CDR2 YFSETQ. The V and J ends lost 6 bases and 4 bases respectively, with 19 bases between them. CDR3: CASTSLPGVPETQYF. CDR3 DNA sequence: TGCGCCAGCACCTCCCTCCCGGGCGTCCCAGAGACCCAGTACTTC.

The CDR3 spells CASSKTGGGQETQYF. The CDR3 DNA follows: TGTGCCAGCAGCAAGACAGGGGGCGGCCAAGAGACCCAGTACTTC. The chain links TRBV12-3 or TRBV12-4 to TRBJ2-5; 10 bases line up with TRBD1. The CDR3 loop spans 15 amino acids. V shed 6 bases, J shed 1 base, and the junction held 5 bases outside the gene matches.

With regard to this clonotype: A clone one base away is much larger, so this may be a read error. This chain joins TRBV25-1 and TRBJ2-3; 8 bases fit TRBD2. Germline CDR1 MGHDK, CDR2 SYGVNS. The CDR3 spans 12 residues. Trimming at V came to 6 bases and at J to 4 bases, leaving 0 bases not matched to a gene. The CDR3 region is CASRTSADTQYF. The CDR3 DNA sequence: TGTGCCAGCAGGACTAGCGCAGATACGCAGTATTTT.

The chain is built from TRBV12-3 or TRBV12-4 and TRBJ1-4; possibly TRBD1 for D (5 bases). The CDR3 is made up of 14 amino acids. V shed 1 base and J shed 7 bases, with 10 bases lying between them. The CDR3 here is CASSLGGSSEKLFF. DNA for the CDR3: TGTGCCAGCAGTTTAGGGGGCTCTAGTGAAAAACTGTTTTTT.

This rearrangement joins TRBV19 to TRBJ1-1; TRBD1 is a possible D gene (5 bases). Germline V gene sequence: CDR1 LNHDA, CDR2 SQIVND (reference sequence). The CDR3 sequence is 13 residues long. Trimming took off 7 bases at V and 1 base at J, with 10 bases between the two ends. The CDR3: CASTGTSNTEAFF. Here the CDR3 DNA reads TGTGCCAGTACCGGGACGTCGAACACTGAAGCTTTCTTT.

This clonotype appeared a few times. The chain combines TRBV10-3 with TRBJ2-3; TRBD2 aligns across 10 bases. This CDR3 is 14 amino acids long. Per the germline V gene, CDR1 is ENHRY and CDR2 is SYGVKD. The V gene end was trimmed by 9 bases and the J gene end by 3 bases; junction bases not matched to a gene: 6. This CDR3 is CAIKSGGATDTQYF. The CDR3, as DNA: TGTGCCATAAAAAGCGGGGGGGCGACAGATACGCAGTATTTT.

This clonotype was detected a few times. This sequence joins TRBV20-1 and TRBJ2-3; no definite D call. The CDR3 extends over 12 amino acids. Germline CDR1 DFQATT, CDR2 SNEGSKA (reference sequence). V was cut by 6 bases and J by 3 bases, with 10 bases left in between. CDR3 residues: CSAPDQTDTQYF. In DNA form, the CDR3 reads TGCAGTGCACCGGACCAAACAGATACGCAGTATTTT.

This clonotype was seen repeatedly, ten times or more. The chain employs TRBV5-6 and TRBJ1-1; D gene unclear. V lost 0 bases to trimming and J lost 7 bases, with 7 bases between them. This CDR3 contains 12 residues. CDR1 is SGHDT, CDR2 YYEEEE, per germline. The CDR3 here is CASSLVGGEAFF. The CDR3 DNA follows: TGTGCCAGCAGCTTGGTGGGTGGTGAAGCTTTCTTT.

The V gene is TRBV5-1, the J gene TRBJ2-3; D call uncertain. Trimming removed 0 bases at V and 0 bases at J, with 8 bases between. Per germline, CDR1 SGHRS and CDR2 YFSETQ. The CDR3 covers 15 residues. The CDR3 DNA sequence: TGCGCCAGCAGCTTGGGTCTGCGTAGCACAGATACGCAGTATTTT. It encodes CASSLGLRSTDTQYF.

This clonotype occurred a few times. The rearrangement links TRBV5-6 to TRBJ2-1, with TRBD2 identical over 8 bases. J lost 15 bases, V lost 3 bases, and 5 bases had no gene match. The CDR3 has 11 amino acids. The germline CDR1 and CDR2 sequences are SGHDT and YYEEEE. The CDR3 reads CASSYGLASFF. DNA for the CDR3: TGTGCCAGCAGCTACGGACTAGCATCGTTCTTC.

The rearrangement links TRBV20-1 to TRBJ2-3, with 8 bases matching TRBD1. The V gene end was trimmed by 2 bases and the J gene end by 6 bases; junction bases not matched to a gene: 4. The CDR3 length is 13 residues. CDR1 and CDR2 from the germline V gene are DFQATT and SNEGSKA (reference sequence). The CDR3 loop is CSARQGAPDTQYF. The CDR3 DNA reads as TGCAGTGCTAGACAGGGGGCGCCCGATACGCAGTATTTT.

V and J are TRBV11-2 and TRBJ1-2; D call uncertain. Per the germline V gene, CDR1 is SGHAT and CDR2 is FQNNGV. Trimming pared 5 bases from V and 8 bases from J, leaving 12 bases between. CDR3 length equals 12 residues. CDR3 protein: CASSKGPSGYTF. CDR3 coding DNA: TGTGCCAGCAGCAAGGGCCCTAGCGGCTACACCTTC.

CDR3 sequence: CSVDVTGIQETQYF. DNA of the CDR3: TGCAGCGTAGACGTTACAGGGATTCAAGAGACCCAGTACTTC. This sequence joins TRBV29-1 and TRBJ2-5, with D tentatively TRBD1 (6 bases). The CDR3 sequence is 14 residues long. V gave up 6 bases and J gave up 2 bases, with 16 bases separating them. From germline, CDR1 is SQVTM and CDR2 ANQGSEA.

This clonotype was seen just once. The chain couples TRBV20-1 to TRBJ2-7; 8 nucleotides match TRBD2. V lost 6 bases, J lost 0 bases, and 7 bases stayed unmatched. Germline assignment: CDR1 DFQATT and CDR2 SNEGSKA (reference sequence). The CDR3 has 14 amino acids. CDR3 protein: CSAAREGVSYEQYF. The CDR3 DNA reads as TGCAGTGCGGCTCGGGAGGGGGTCTCCTACGAGCAGTACTTC.

As concerns this clonotype: The junction differs from germline at one of its ends, possibly a read error. CDR3 loop: CASSLSGTGANVPTF. The CDR3 DNA reads TGTGCCAGCAGCTTAAGCGGTACTGGGGCCAACGTCCCGACTTTC. The rearrangement uses TRBV7-9 and TRBJ2-6, with D perhaps matching TRBD1 or TRBD2 (5 bases each). The CDR3 is made up of 15 amino acids. Per germline, CDR1 SEHNR and CDR2 FQNEAQ (reference sequence).

This clonotype was seen a few times. V and J are TRBV24-1 and TRBJ1-1, with a tentative D call TRBD1 (5 bases). The CDR3 consists of 15 residues. Germline V gene sequence: CDR1 KGHDR, CDR2 SFDVKD. V gave up 7 bases and J gave up 1 base, with 15 bases separating them. In DNA, the CDR3 is TGTGCCACCAGACAAACAGGTTCCTCGAACACTGAAGCTTTCTTT. Translated: CATRQTGSSNTEAFF.

The chain uses TRBV7-2 and TRBJ2-7; 13 nucleotides align to TRBD2. Unmatched junction bases numbered 8, after V lost 3 bases and J lost 0 bases. Per the germline V gene, CDR1 is SGHTA and CDR2 is FQGNSA. This CDR3 region has 18 residues. The CDR3 DNA follows: TGTGCCAGCAGCTTCGGACTAGCGGGGGCGCAACCCTCCTACGAGCAGTACTTC. Translating gives CASSFGLAGAQPSYEQYF.

The rearrangement uses TRBV7-9 and TRBJ1-4; no firm D call. Trimming pared 4 bases from V and 7 bases from J, leaving 10 bases between. Germline loops: CDR1 SEHNR, CDR2 FQNEAQ (reference sequence). The CDR3 is made up of 13 amino acids. CDR3 DNA: TGTGCCAGCAGCTGGGCGGGTGGTGAAAAACTGTTTTTT. Its translation: CASSWAGGEKLFF.

The sample holds a few counts of this clonotype. The chain employs TRBV4-1 and TRBJ2-1; TRBD1 agrees at 7 bases. From germline, CDR1 is MGHRA and CDR2 YSYEKL. This CDR3 is 15 amino acids long. J was trimmed by 4 bases and V by 0 bases; bases with no gene match: 3. The CDR3 sequence is CASSQEGQPYNEQFF. DNA of the CDR3: TGCGCCAGCAGCCAAGAGGGACAGCCATACAATGAGCAGTTCTTC.

J is TRBJ2-4 and V is TRBV12-3 or TRBV12-4; D is perhaps TRBD1 (6 bases). The length of the CDR3 is 16 residues. Between the trimmed V and J ends, which lost 5 bases and 0 bases, there was a span of 14 bases. In DNA, the CDR3 is TGTGCCAGCAGTCCTGAGGGGGATTTAGCCAAAAACATTCAGTACTTC. Amino acids: CASSPEGDLAKNIQYF.

In its sample, this clonotype was seen once. The chain is built from TRBV6-1 and TRBJ2-6, with 7 bases fitting TRBD1. The CDR3 is 17 residues long. Germline values: CDR1 MNHNS, CDR2 SASEGT. With V trimmed by 4 bases and J by 1 base, 7 bases remained unmatched. CDR3 in amino acids: CASSGLGQQSGANVLTF. In DNA, the CDR3 is TGTGCCAGCAGTGGGTTGGGACAGCAGTCTGGGGCCAACGTCCTGACTTTC.

CDR3 region: CASSPPRDRAVFEKLFF. The CDR3 DNA is TGTGCCAGCTCACCACCCCGGGACAGGGCAGTTTTTGAAAAACTGTTTTTT. The chain employs TRBV18 and TRBJ1-4, with 9 bases identical to TRBD1. J gave up 7 bases and V 0 bases, and 9 bases lay outside the gene matches. Germline lookup yields CDR1 KGHSH and CDR2 LQKENI. CDR3 length equals 17 residues.